This T cell receptor (beta chain) was retrieved from a study of radiotherapy plus CTLA-4 blockade in lung cancer. TCRdb's table, derived via immunoSEQ multiplex PCR, lists solely in-frame clones and lacks some. The data contain about 59,000 clones, about 72% of them singletons. J lost 4 bases, V lost 1 base, and 7 bases had no gene match. Germline assignment: CDR1 SGHNT and CDR2 YENEEA. This CDR3 spans 16 amino acids. The sequences come from peripheral blood, collected from a patient treated with radiotherapy plus ipilimumab. The receptor's source is a human donor with non-small cell lung cancer whose response to radiotherapy plus ipilimumab could not be evaluated. The V call is TRBV11-3, the J call TRBJ2-1; 7 bases align to TRBD1. The CDR3 region is CASSLGTGPGYNEQFF. The CDR3 DNA sequence: TGTGCCAGCAGCTTAGGGACAGGCCCGGGGTACAATGAGCAGTTCTTC.